The clone carrying this T cell receptor beta chain was seen repeatedly, ten times or more. Its antigen is as yet unknown. TCRdb called the reads again in MiXCR, with one record for every CDR3 protein. The sample consists of about 310,000 distinct CDR3 sequences, just under 25% of them appearing once. Trimming shortened V by 3 bases and J by 0 bases, and 9 bases separated the two germline ends. CDR1 and CDR2 from the germline V gene are SGHTA and FQGNSA. This CDR3 contains 14 residues. This record comes from a study of T cell repertoires in cytomegalovirus infection. For the study at large: CMV epitopes that were recently identified and HLA-C-restricted were used alongside well-studied HLA-B-restricted ones. Based on public TCR beta signatures, there were indications of CMV infection and of a matching HLA type.

Study-wide points: Based on cumulative public TCR beta family frequency, carriers of CMV plus the relevant HLA were identified.

Sequencing used cultured PBMCs, obtained from culture after CMV antigen stimulation. The V call is TRBV7-2, the J call TRBJ2-7; D might be TRBD1 or TRBD2, each matching 5 bases. This TCR was recovered from a human donor in good health (CMV status not recorded). Some clones in this sample may be carry-over from other donors' samples. CDR3 in amino acids: CASSFEGSSYEQYV. In DNA form, the CDR3 reads TGTGCCAGCAGCTTTGAGGGGAGCTCCTACGAGCAGTACGTC.